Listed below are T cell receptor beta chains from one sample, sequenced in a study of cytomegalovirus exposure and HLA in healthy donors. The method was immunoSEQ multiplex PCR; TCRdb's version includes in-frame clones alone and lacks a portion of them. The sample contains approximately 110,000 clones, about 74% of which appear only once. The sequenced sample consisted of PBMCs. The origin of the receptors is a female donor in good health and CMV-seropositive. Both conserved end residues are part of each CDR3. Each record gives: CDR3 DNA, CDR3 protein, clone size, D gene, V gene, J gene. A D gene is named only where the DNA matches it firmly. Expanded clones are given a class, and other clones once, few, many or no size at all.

TGTGCCAGTAGTAATCCCGGGACAGGGGCTGCGGAAGCTTTCTTT	CASSNPGTGAAEAFF	few	TRBD1	TRBV19	TRBJ1-1
TGCGCCAGCAGCAAGGGACAGGGGGGAAACACTGAAGCTTTCTTT	CASSKGQGGNTEAFF	NA	TRBD1	TRBV5-1	TRBJ1-1
TGTGCCACCCCGGGACGAAAGACTAGACCGGGTGAGACCCAGTACTTC	CATPGRKTRPGETQYF	once	NA	TRBV21-1	TRBJ2-5
TGTGCAAGTCATATCAACTCACAGGCCCTCCCTTCCTATTTCTATGGCTACACCTTC	CASHINSQALPSYFYGYTF	NA	NA	TRBV12-2	TRBJ1-2
TGTGCCAGCAATACCGGGACAGGGGGTGTAGAAGCTTTCTTT	CASNTGTGGVEAFF	NA	TRBD1	TRBV6-5	TRBJ1-1
TGTGCCAGCAGTCAACAAAATGGCAATCAGCCCCAGCATTTT	CASSQQNGNQPQHF	NA	NA	TRBV27	TRBJ1-5
TGCAGCGTAGCCTCGACCCCTAGCTATGGCTACACCTTC	CSVASTPSYGYTF	NA	NA	TRBV29-1	TRBJ1-2
TGTGCCTGGAGTGTACAACGGGGGGTGTACAATGAGCAGTTCTTC	CAWSVQRGVYNEQFF	few	TRBD2	TRBV30	TRBJ2-1
TGTGCCAGCAGCTTATCTGCGGGGATCAATGAGCAGTTCTTC	CASSLSAGINEQFF	NA	NA	TRBV7-9	TRBJ2-1
TGTGCCAGCAGTTGGGTGACAGGGCTCGGCACCGGGGAGCTGTTTTTT	CASSWVTGLGTGELFF	NA	TRBD1	TRBV6-5	TRBJ2-2
TGTGCCAGCAGTTCATCCTATCGGGAGCAGTTCTTC	CASSSSYREQFF	NA	NA	TRBV28	TRBJ2-1
TGTGCCACCAGCAGAGACAGGGTCGGACAGACCCAGTACTTC	CATSRDRVGQTQYF	NA	NA	TRBV15	TRBJ2-5
TGCAGCGGATTTCAAGCGGGCTACACCTTC	CSGFQAGYTF	NA	NA	TRBV29-1	TRBJ1-2
TGTGCCAGCAGCTTAGACACAACCTACAATGAGCAGTTCTTC	CASSLDTTYNEQFF	NA	NA	TRBV7-9	TRBJ2-1
TGTGCCAGCAGCCCATCGACCGGGACAGGGACATCTGGAAACACCATATATTTT	CASSPSTGTGTSGNTIYF	NA	TRBD1	TRBV5-5	TRBJ1-3
TGCGCCAGCAGCCAAGATCGGGTGGCAGGGGGCGAAAAACTGTTTTTT	CASSQDRVAGGEKLFF	NA	TRBD1	TRBV4-3	TRBJ1-4
TGTGCCAGCAGCTCTACCCGACTAGCATACCCGTTCTTC	CASSSTRLAYPFF	NA	TRBD2	TRBV7-8	TRBJ2-1
TGTGCCACTTCCCCGGGGTACAATGAGCAGTTCTTC	CATSPGYNEQFF	few	NA	TRBV25-1	TRBJ2-1
TGCGCCAGCAGCCCCCCGCCGAGCTCTGGAAACACCATATATTTT	CASSPPPSSGNTIYF	NA	NA	TRBV4-1	TRBJ1-3
TGTGCCAGCTCACCACCGTCTGGGAGTAGCTACGAGCAGTACTTC	CASSPPSGSSYEQYF	once	NA	TRBV18	TRBJ2-7
TGTGCCAGCAGTTTCGACCACGGGACAGCCTCTAGCTCTGGGGCCAACGTCCTGACTTTC	CASSFDHGTASSSGANVLTF	NA	TRBD1	TRBV27	TRBJ2-6
TGTGCCACCAGCAGCGCGGACAGGGGACCTTTTAATGAGCAGTTCTTC	CATSSADRGPFNEQFF	NA	TRBD1	TRBV15	TRBJ2-1
TGTGCCAGCAGTTCCCTCGCAGGGTATCAGCCCCAGCATTTT	CASSSLAGYQPQHF	NA	NA	TRBV6-1	TRBJ1-5
TGTGCCTTGTCAGCGACAGGGGCGCTCCGGAATGAGCAGTTCTTC	CALSATGALRNEQFF	NA	TRBD1	TRBV30	TRBJ2-1
TGTGCCACCAGCAGAGATCGAGGGACAGTTTCACCCCTCCACTTT	CATSRDRGTVSPLHF	NA	TRBD1	TRBV15	TRBJ1-6
TGTGCCAGCAGTGATAGCGGGGGCCCTGGAAACACCATATATTTT	CASSDSGGPGNTIYF	NA	NA	TRBV2	TRBJ1-3
TGTGCCTGGAATAAAGGGACAGGGGTGGCAGAGACCCAGTACTTC	CAWNKGTGVAETQYF	NA	TRBD1	TRBV30	TRBJ2-5
TGTGCCAGTAGTACCGGGGACAGACAAAACTATGGCTACACCTTC	CASSTGDRQNYGYTF	few	TRBD1	TRBV19	TRBJ1-2
TGTGCCAGCAGTTCCGCGGGCGGGGGGCGGAACGAGCAGTACTTC	CASSSAGGGRNEQYF	NA	TRBD2	TRBV28	TRBJ2-7
TGTGCCAGCAGTTATCCGGGTTCCATAGGCTCCTACGAGCAGTACTTC	CASSYPGSIGSYEQYF	NA	NA	TRBV28	TRBJ2-7
TGCGCCAGCAGACTCCGGGACTACCAAAGAGGGGAGCAGTACTTC	CASRLRDYQRGEQYF	NA	TRBD2	TRBV5-1	TRBJ2-7
TGTGCCAGCAGCCGAAAGACAGGGAACGGAAACACCATATATTTT	CASSRKTGNGNTIYF	NA	TRBD1	TRBV5-4	TRBJ1-3
TGTGCCAGCAGTTCCAGGGGGCTCCAGGAGGAAAACATTCAGTACTTC	CASSSRGLQEENIQYF	NA	TRBD1	TRBV6-6	TRBJ2-4